The next 20 T cell receptor beta chains were all read from a single sample in a study of blood T cell repertoires in COVID-19. Sequencing used immunoSEQ multiplex PCR; TCRdb keeps in-frame clones, though not all of them. In the table there are 100,000 to 130,000 clones, 80% of which are singletons. Sequencing used peripheral blood. Receptor source: a man aged 65 to 85 with acute or convalescent COVID-19.

This chain uses TRBV29-1 with TRBJ2-3; no clear D. Trimming removed 4 bases from V and 4 bases from J, with 9 bases in between. This CDR3 has 12 amino acids. Germline values: CDR1 SQVTM, CDR2 ANQGSEA. CDR3 residues: CSVVPPSDTQYF. As DNA, the CDR3 is TGCAGCGTTGTTCCTCCTTCAGATACGCAGTATTTT.

The rearrangement links TRBV11-2 to TRBJ1-2; tentative D call: TRBD1 (6 bases). Germline V gene sequence: CDR1 SGHAT, CDR2 FQNNGV. The CDR3 has 13 amino acids. Trimming pared 4 bases from V and 5 bases from J, leaving 11 bases between. The CDR3: CASSSGTFYGYTF. The CDR3 region has the DNA TGTGCCAGCAGCTCCGGGACATTTTATGGCTACACCTTC.

The CDR3 region is CASRLAGAGNEQFF. CDR3 bases: TGTGCCAGCAGGCTAGCGGGGGCCGGTAATGAGCAGTTCTTC. This sequence joins TRBV11-1 and TRBJ2-1, with 10 bases matching TRBD2. V dropped 6 bases and J dropped 7; count of bases not matched to a gene: 6. Germline V gene data show CDR1 as SGHAT and CDR2 as FQDESV (reference sequence). The CDR3 spans 14 residues.

The chain uses TRBV5-1 and TRBJ2-2; D is undetermined. Trimming cost V 0 bases and J 0 bases, with 6 bases left between them. The CDR3 loop spans 15 amino acids. The germline V gene has CDR1 SGHRS and CDR2 YFSETQ. The CDR3 bases are TGCGCCAGCAGCTTGGACAGTTCGAACACCGGGGAGCTGTTTTTT. This encodes CASSLDSSNTGELFF.

This rearrangement joins TRBV4-1 to TRBJ2-2; 12 bases match TRBD2. Germline CDR1 is MGHRA and CDR2 is YSYEKL. Unmatched junction bases numbered 6, after V lost 0 bases and J lost 7 bases. The CDR3 is 17 residues long. The CDR3 sequence is CASSQDRLAGVDGELFF. CDR3 in DNA: TGCGCCAGCAGCCAAGATCGACTAGCGGGGGTGGACGGGGAGCTGTTTTTT.

The chain is built from TRBV14 and TRBJ2-3; D is unclear. Germline V CDR1 and CDR2: SGHDN, FVKESK. This CDR3 has 12 residues. V lost 8 bases to trimming and J lost 2 bases, with 8 bases between them. The CDR3 loop is CASLLSTDTQYF. In DNA form, the CDR3 reads TGTGCCAGCCTCCTCTCCACAGATACGCAGTATTTT.

This clone was observed a few times. The rearrangement joins TRBV5-1 to TRBJ1-3; D is unresolved. This CDR3 is built from 14 residues. Trimming removed 4 bases from V and 4 bases from J, with 12 bases in between. Germline CDR1 SGHRS, CDR2 YFSETQ. CDR3 amino acids: CASSPTVAGNTIYF. CDR3 sequence (DNA): TGCGCCAGCAGCCCAACGGTAGCGGGAAACACCATATATTTT.

The V call is TRBV27, the J call TRBJ2-1; TRBD2 is a possible D gene (6 bases). V shed 3 bases and J shed 5 bases, with 14 bases lying between them. The V gene's germline CDR1 is MNHEY and CDR2 SMNVEV (reference sequence). The CDR3 sequence is 15 residues long. The CDR3, as DNA: TGTGCCAGCAGTTTTCGGCCGGGGGTCGACAATGAGCAGTTCTTC. It codes for CASSFRPGVDNEQFF.

This rearrangement joins TRBV5-1 to TRBJ1-2; TRBD1 agrees at 7 bases. Germline values: CDR1 SGHRS, CDR2 YFSETQ. Losses at the gene ends were 0 bases for V and 5 bases for J; bases not matched to a gene: 4. This CDR3 has 14 residues. The CDR3: CASSLEGQLYGYTF. CDR3 DNA sequence: TGCGCCAGCAGCTTGGAGGGACAGCTGTATGGCTACACCTTC.

The V gene is TRBV12-3 or TRBV12-4, the J gene TRBJ2-1, with D possibly matching TRBD1 (6 bases). V lost 6 bases and J 5 bases, leaving 11 bases between the germline ends. This CDR3 region has 13 residues. CDR3 residues: CASRPGTNNEQFF. CDR3 DNA: TGTGCCAGCAGACCTGGGACAAACAATGAGCAGTTCTTC.

The chain combines TRBV6-5 with TRBJ2-2; 11 bases are shared with TRBD1. The length of the CDR3 is 16 residues. Per germline, CDR1 MNHEY and CDR2 SVGAGI. V was clipped by 2 bases and J by 5 bases; unmatched bases: 4. The CDR3 bases are TGTGCCAGCAGTTACGGACAGGGGGCGGGTACCGGGGAGCTGTTTTTT. This sequence encodes CASSYGQGAGTGELFF.

The sample holds one count of this clone. This sequence joins TRBV11-2 and TRBJ2-7; 8 bases map to TRBD1. The CDR3 loop spans 15 amino acids. Germline assignment: CDR1 SGHAT and CDR2 FQNNGV. V lost 2 bases and J lost 5; bases outside the gene matches: 8. The CDR3 spells CASSLPRTGRNEQYF. The CDR3 nucleotides are TGTGCCAGCAGCTTACCCCGGACAGGGAGGAACGAGCAGTACTTC.

The chain combines TRBV19 with TRBJ1-1, with D perhaps TRBD1 (6 bases). The CDR3 runs 14 residues. The germline V gene has CDR1 LNHDA and CDR2 SQIVND (reference sequence). V lost 4 bases, J lost 4 bases, and 13 bases lay in between. CDR3 loop: CASSSRGEVTEAFF. The CDR3 DNA reads TGTGCCAGTAGTAGCAGGGGTGAGGTCACTGAAGCTTTCTTT.

This chain links TRBV19 with TRBJ1-6; a possible D gene is TRBD1 (5 bases). Germline assignment: CDR1 LNHDA and CDR2 SQIVND (reference sequence). CDR3 length equals 18 residues. V was clipped by 4 bases and J by 7 bases, with 23 bases between them. CDR3 region: CASSTTPRDWGRNSPLHF. DNA for the CDR3: TGTGCCAGTAGTACTACCCCCCGGGACTGGGGACGGAATTCACCCCTCCACTTT.

The table lists this clone with a count of one. This chain links TRBV2 with TRBJ2-1, with 11 bases that match TRBD2. This CDR3 comprises 16 residues. Germline loops: CDR1 SNHLY, CDR2 FYNNEI. Trimming cost V 4 bases and J 5 bases; bases outside gene matches: 7. CDR3 DNA sequence: TGTGCCAGCAGTGGACGGACTAGCGGGCAAAACAATGAGCAGTTCTTC. This codes for CASSGRTSGQNNEQFF.

The chain is built from TRBV29-1 and TRBJ1-4; D may be TRBD1 (6 bases). This CDR3 comprises 13 residues. Germline V gives CDR1 SQVTM, CDR2 ANQGSEA. V lost 6 bases and J 0 bases, leaving 8 bases between the germline ends. In DNA form, the CDR3 reads TGCAGCGTCACAGGGTCAACTAATGAAAAACTGTTTTTT. Amino acids: CSVTGSTNEKLFF.

The chain joins TRBV6-1 to TRBJ1-1, with D perhaps TRBD1 (5 bases). CDR1 MNHNS and CDR2 SASEGT come from the germline V gene. The CDR3 consists of 14 residues. The V end lost 1 base, the J end lost 0 bases, and 6 bases lay between the germline ends. In DNA form, the CDR3 reads TGTGCCAGCAGTGAAGGGGGCATGAACACTGAAGCTTTCTTT. This sequence encodes CASSEGGMNTEAFF.

The chain employs TRBV19 and TRBJ2-4; a possible D gene is TRBD1 (6 bases). V was pared by 7 bases and J by 8 bases, with 15 bases between. The CDR3 spans 13 residues. Germline CDR1 and CDR2: LNHDA and SQIVND (reference sequence). CDR3 amino acids: CASTSSQGDIQYF. CDR3 DNA sequence: TGTGCCAGTACCTCCTCACAGGGAGACATTCAGTACTTC. Based on the CDR3 plus reference TRBV19 and TRBJ2-4, the full variable domain is DGGITQSPKYLFRKEGQNVTLSCEQNLNHDAMYWYRQDPGQGLRLIYYSQIVNDFQKGDIAEGYSVSREKKESFPLTVTSAQKNPTAFYLCASTSSQGDIQYFGAGTRLSVL.

The J gene is TRBJ1-6, the V gene TRBV5-1; weak D call: TRBD1 (5 bases). Trimming shortened V by 7 bases and J by 0 bases, and 8 bases separated the two germline ends. The CDR3 runs 14 residues. Germline CDR1 reads SGHRS; CDR2 reads YFSETQ. The DNA for the CDR3 is TGCGCCAGCCAAGGGGACTCCTATAATTCACCCCTCCACTTT. This translates into CASQGDSYNSPLHF.

V usage is TRBV6-5 and J usage is TRBJ1-2; TRBD1 agrees at 7 bases. CDR3 length equals 15 residues. With V trimmed by 0 bases and J by 4 bases, 5 bases remained unmatched. In germline, CDR1 is MNHEY, CDR2 SVGAGI. CDR3 sequence reads: CASSYSRTGSYGYTF. Here the CDR3 DNA reads TGTGCCAGCAGTTACTCTCGGACAGGTAGCTATGGCTACACCTTC.